These T cell receptor beta chains were read from a single sample in a study of blood T cell repertoires in COVID-19. The repertoire was sequenced with immunoSEQ multiplex PCR; TCRdb's copy has only in-frame clones and lacks some. This table holds some 69,000 clones, about 88% found once. Material for sequencing was peripheral blood. The receptors here all came from a woman aged 45-65 years with active COVID-19. Each CDR3 is given with its conserved first and last residue.

>TRBJ1-2|TRBV5-8|13
CASSLETTRGYTF
>TRBJ2-1|TRBV27|18
CASSLSIAGGGQYNEQFF
>TRBJ2-5|TRBV5-1|18
CASSLAPGTGHPWETQYF
>TRBJ1-3|TRBV7-2|16
CASSLTGGPSGNTIYF
>TRBJ2-1|TRBV28|17
CASSLVGRRDSYNEQFF
>TRBJ1-5|TRBV24-1|15
CATSDPRTGDQPQHF
>TRBJ1-1|TRBV5-1|18
CASSPSWRGSLSNTEAFF
>TRBJ2-1|TRBV11-3|15
CASSLEGDLGNEQFF
>TRBJ1-2|TRBV3-1/TRBV3-2|16
CASSQDQKGRGHGYTF
>TRBJ1-1|TRBV4-2|16
CASSQDQGGLNTEAFF
>TRBJ2-3|TRBV15|16
CATSRDGGRAEDTQYF
>TRBJ1-1|TRBV30|13
CAWSGGTLEQAFF
>TRBJ1-2|TRBV5-1|15
CASSYGQGALYGYTF
>TRBJ1-2|TRBV19|16
CASTLEFPRFLDGYTF
>TRBJ2-7|TRBV3-1/TRBV3-2|14
CASSQSGRRYEQYF
>TRBJ2-5|TRBV6-6|16
CASRTVSGRVGGTQYF
>TRBJ2-3|TRBV9|14
CASSVAGSTDTQYF
>TRBJ2-7|TRBV5-1|15
CASSQGQASSYEQYF
>TRBJ2-7|TRBV6-1|15
CASSEGSSRSYEQYF
>TRBJ2-7|TRBV4-1|15
CASRAVRGTSYEQYF
>TRBJ2-5|TRBV5-1|15
CASSLERRARETQYF
>TRBJ2-2|TRBV3-1/TRBV3-2|15
CASSRIAGGTGELFF
>TRBJ2-7|TRBV5-8|15
CASRPRLAGGYEQYF
>TRBJ2-3|TRBV7-3|16
CASSSRLAGATDTQYF
>TRBJ2-7|TRBV9|15
CASSASPGSSYEQYF
>TRBJ1-5|TRBV12-3/TRBV12-4|13
CASRPGGNQPQHF
>TRBJ1-6|TRBV5-4|17
CASSPDEGQGDNSPLHF